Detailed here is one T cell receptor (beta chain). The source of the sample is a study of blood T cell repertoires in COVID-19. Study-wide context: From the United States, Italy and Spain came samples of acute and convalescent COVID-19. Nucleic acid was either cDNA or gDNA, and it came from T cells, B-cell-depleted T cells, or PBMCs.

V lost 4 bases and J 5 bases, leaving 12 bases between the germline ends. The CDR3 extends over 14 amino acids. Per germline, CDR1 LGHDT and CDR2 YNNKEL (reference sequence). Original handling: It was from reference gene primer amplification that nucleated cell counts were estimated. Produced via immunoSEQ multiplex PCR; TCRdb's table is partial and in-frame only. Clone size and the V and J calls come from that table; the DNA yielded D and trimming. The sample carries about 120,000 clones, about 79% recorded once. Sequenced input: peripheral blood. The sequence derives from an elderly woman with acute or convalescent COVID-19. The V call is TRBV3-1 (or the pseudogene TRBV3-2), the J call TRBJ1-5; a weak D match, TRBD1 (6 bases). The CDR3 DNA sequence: TGTGCCAGCAGCCCACAGGGACGGCATCAGCCCCAGCATTTT. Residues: CASSPQGRHQPQHF.